These 4 T cell receptor beta chains originate from one sample sequenced in a study of cytotoxic CD8 clonotypes in ibrutinib-treated CLL. The repertoire was sequenced with immunoSEQ multiplex PCR; TCRdb's copy has only in-frame clones and lacks some. The sample has over 250,000 clones; 65% to 85% are singletons. The sample was PBMCs, taken at disease progression, from a patient treated with ibrutinib. These receptors all come from a human donor with chronic lymphocytic leukemia.

The J gene is TRBJ2-2, the V gene TRBV29-1; D may be TRBD2 (6 bases). With 8 bases removed from V and 1 base from J, the gap between germline ends came to 17 bases. Germline V gene data show CDR1 as SQVTM and CDR2 as ANQGSEA. The CDR3 runs to 15 residues. Here the CDR3 DNA reads TGCAGCCGTGCGGGACGGCCGATGAACACCGGGGAGCTGTTTTTT. Its translation: CSRAGRPMNTGELFF.

This sequence joins TRBV18 and TRBJ1-3; 8 positions match TRBD1. With V trimmed by 6 bases and J by 4 bases, 8 bases remained unmatched. The CDR3 contains 15 residues. Germline assignment: CDR1 KGHSH and CDR2 LQKENI. The CDR3, as DNA: TGTGCCAGCTCGCCGGACAGGGCTTCAGGAAACACCATATATTTT. Its protein product is CASSPDRASGNTIYF.

The chain has TRBV6-1 and TRBJ2-2; 7 bases agree with TRBD2. CDR3 length: 15 amino acids. The V and J ends lost 5 bases and 2 bases, in that order; junction bases with no gene match: 5. Germline V CDR1 and CDR2: MNHNS, SASEGT. CDR3 protein: CASSRGSANTGELFF. CDR3 coding DNA: TGTGCCAGCAGTCGCGGGAGTGCCAACACCGGGGAGCTGTTTTTT.

The chain links TRBV10-1 to TRBJ2-7; no definite D call. Germline lookup yields CDR1 WNHNN and CDR2 SYGVQD (reference sequence). CDR3 size: 13 residues. V gave up 6 bases and J gave up 2 bases, with 11 bases separating them. CDR3 loop: CASSSDPPYEQYF. CDR3 DNA sequence: TGCGCCAGCAGCTCTGATCCGCCCTACGAGCAGTACTTC.